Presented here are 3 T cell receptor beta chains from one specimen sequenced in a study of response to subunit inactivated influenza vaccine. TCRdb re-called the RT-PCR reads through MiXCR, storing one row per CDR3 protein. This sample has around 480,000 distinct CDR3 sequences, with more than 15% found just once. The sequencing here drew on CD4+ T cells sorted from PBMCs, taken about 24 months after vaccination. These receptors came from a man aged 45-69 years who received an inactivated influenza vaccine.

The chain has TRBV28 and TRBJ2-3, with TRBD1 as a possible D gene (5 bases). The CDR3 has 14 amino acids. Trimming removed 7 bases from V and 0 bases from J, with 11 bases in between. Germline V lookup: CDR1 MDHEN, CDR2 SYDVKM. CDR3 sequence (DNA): TGTGCCAGCAAAGGGGCCATTAGCACAGATACGCAGTATTTT. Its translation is CASKGAISTDTQYF.

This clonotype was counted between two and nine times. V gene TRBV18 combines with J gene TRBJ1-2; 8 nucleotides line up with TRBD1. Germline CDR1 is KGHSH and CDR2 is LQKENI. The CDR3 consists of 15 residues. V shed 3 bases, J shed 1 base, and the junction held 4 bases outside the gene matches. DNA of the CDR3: TGTGCCAGCTCACCCGGACAGGGATTTAACTATGGCTACACCTTC. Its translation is CASSPGQGFNYGYTF.

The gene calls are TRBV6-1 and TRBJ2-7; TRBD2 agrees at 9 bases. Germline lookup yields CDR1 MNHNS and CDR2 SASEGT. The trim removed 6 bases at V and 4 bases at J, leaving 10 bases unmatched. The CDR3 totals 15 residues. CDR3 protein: CASSLLLAGPYEQYF. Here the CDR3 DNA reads TGTGCCAGCAGCCTCCTTCTAGCGGGACCATACGAGCAGTACTTC.